These 7 T cell receptor beta chains originate from one sample sequenced in a study of blood T cell repertoires in COVID-19. TCRdb's table, derived via immunoSEQ multiplex PCR, lists solely in-frame clones and lacks some. The sample has 210,000 or so clones, 85% to 90% seen once; the top ten hold 1.4% to 1.5%. Specimen: peripheral blood. The receptors were gathered from a man younger than 35 with active or convalescent COVID-19.

The gene calls are TRBV11-2 and TRBJ2-7; D call uncertain. Trimming pared 0 bases from V and 5 bases from J, leaving 11 bases between. CDR1 is SGHAT, CDR2 FQNNGV, per germline. The CDR3 sequence is 14 residues long. In nucleotides, the CDR3 is TGTGCCAGCAGCTTAGAACCCTTTGGCCACGAGCAGTACTTC. Protein product: CASSLEPFGHEQYF.

The chain combines TRBV15 with TRBJ2-7; TRBD2 matches at 12 bases. V was pared by 1 base and J by 1 base, with 17 bases of the junction left unmatched. Germline loops: CDR1 LNHNV, CDR2 YYDKDF (reference sequence). CDR3 length: 21 amino acids. The CDR3 loop reads CATSRVGLAGGPVSYSYEQYF. The CDR3 DNA reads as TGTGCCACCAGCAGAGTGGGGCTAGCGGGAGGGCCTGTTTCATATTCCTACGAGCAGTACTTC.

The gene calls are TRBV9 and TRBJ2-2; maybe TRBD2 (6 bases). Germline V gene data show CDR1 as SGDLS and CDR2 as YYNGEE. With 5 bases removed from V and 1 base from J, the gap between germline ends came to 18 bases. The CDR3 extends over 17 amino acids. In nucleotides, the CDR3 is TGTGCCAGCAGACCCCTCCGTGGGGGGATGAACACCGGGGAGCTGTTTTTT. It specifies CASRPLRGGMNTGELFF.

The chain links TRBV5-6 to TRBJ2-6; TRBD2 might be the D (6 bases). The germline CDR1 and CDR2 sequences are SGHDT and YYEEEE. V lost 4 bases and J lost 2, with 16 bases in between. The CDR3 runs to 17 residues. CDR3 nucleotide sequence: TGTGCCAGCAGCCTGGGGGGAGGTTCCACTGGGGCCAACGTCCTGACTTTC. As protein: CASSLGGGSTGANVLTF.

This chain uses TRBV7-2 with TRBJ2-3; no definite D call. Per the germline V gene, CDR1 is SGHTA and CDR2 is FQGNSA. V was cut by 7 bases and J by 0 bases, with 11 bases left in between. The CDR3 loop spans 14 amino acids. The CDR3 DNA is TGTGCCAGCAACCCGCAGGCTAGCACAGATACGCAGTATTTT. This gives the protein CASNPQASTDTQYF.

A remark on this clone: One end of the junction is discordant with germline, which a read error may explain. The V call is TRBV3-1 (or the pseudogene TRBV3-2), the J call TRBJ2-7; 7 bases are shared with TRBD1. This CDR3 is 12 amino acids long. CDR1 is LGHDT and CDR2 is YNNKEL in the germline V gene (reference sequence). The CDR3 here is CASSQAGQSEHF. In DNA form, the CDR3 reads TGTGCCAGCAGCCAAGCGGGACAGTCTGAGCACTTC.

The rearrangement uses TRBV6-2 or TRBV6-3 and TRBJ1-5, with D possibly matching TRBD1 (6 bases). Germline CDR1 MNHEY, CDR2 SVGEGT. The CDR3 sequence is 17 residues long. V was clipped by 0 bases and J by 3 bases, with 15 bases between them. In DNA, the CDR3 is TGTGCCAGCAGTTACTCGAAAGGGGGATTTCCCAATCAGCCCCAGCATTTT. The encoded protein is CASSYSKGGFPNQPQHF.